These 20 T cell receptor beta chains share one sample of origin, sequenced in a study of blood T cell repertoires in COVID-19. Measured with immunoSEQ multiplex PCR; TCRdb has only the in-frame clones, and not every one. The sample carries approximately 73,000 clones, roughly nine tenths recorded once. Sequencing was performed on peripheral blood. These receptors were collected from an elderly man with acute or convalescent COVID-19.

The chain recombines TRBV13 with TRBJ2-7; TRBD2 aligns across 7 bases. The CDR3 consists of 15 residues. Germline CDR1 is PRHDT and CDR2 is FYEKMQ (reference sequence). Trimming took 0 bases from V and 1 from J; bases not matched to a gene: 3. CDR3 sequence reads: CASSLGGRASYEQYF. The CDR3 DNA reads TGTGCCAGCAGCTTAGGGGGGAGGGCGTCCTACGAGCAGTACTTC.

The J gene is TRBJ2-7, the V gene TRBV6-6, with D perhaps TRBD1 (5 bases). CDR3 length: 15 residues. Trimming removed 5 bases at V and 0 bases at J, with 14 bases between. Germline CDR1 and CDR2: MNHNY and SVGAGI (reference sequence). CDR3 in DNA: TGTGCCAGCAGTCCAGGGCTGAATCCCTCCTACGAGCAGTACTTC. It translates to CASSPGLNPSYEQYF.

This chain connects TRBV18 to TRBJ2-3; 7 bases agree with TRBD1. Germline assignment: CDR1 KGHSH and CDR2 LQKENI. The CDR3 spans 17 residues. Germline trimming cut 0 bases from V and 0 bases from J; bases unmatched to any gene: 6. This chain's CDR3 is CASSPPGQASSTDTQYF. The CDR3, as DNA: TGTGCCAGCTCACCACCCGGACAGGCATCTAGCACAGATACGCAGTATTTT.

The V gene is TRBV11-1, the J gene TRBJ2-1, with D possibly being TRBD1 (5 bases). The CDR3 consists of 15 residues. Between the trimmed V and J ends, which lost 1 base and 5 bases, there was a span of 12 bases. Germline CDR1 SGHAT, CDR2 FQDESV (reference sequence). The CDR3 region is CASSLGTLSNNEQFF. The CDR3 DNA follows: TGTGCCAGCAGCTTAGGGACACTCTCGAACAATGAGCAGTTCTTC.

The rearrangement links TRBV6-5 to TRBJ2-3; no clear D gene. Germline loops: CDR1 MNHEY, CDR2 SVGAGI. V was cut by 7 bases and J by 0 bases, with 11 bases left in between. The CDR3 is 14 amino acids. CDR3 sequence: CASTSTVSTDTQYF. The CDR3 DNA follows: TGTGCCAGCACCTCTACAGTTAGCACAGATACGCAGTATTTT.

The J gene is TRBJ1-6, the V gene TRBV30; D is perhaps TRBD1 (5 bases). V lost 3 bases to trimming and J lost 5 bases, with 14 bases between them. CDR3 length: 15 residues. CDR1 is GTSNPN, CDR2 SVGIG, per germline (reference sequence). The CDR3 sequence is CAWRGHSGDNSPLHF. CDR3 bases: TGTGCCTGGAGAGGACATTCGGGAGATAATTCACCCCTCCACTTT.

This clone occurred a few times. J is TRBJ2-1 and V is TRBV12-3 or TRBV12-4; TRBD2 might be the D (6 bases). V was clipped by 4 bases and J by 6 bases, with 10 bases between them. The CDR3 sequence is 13 residues long. The CDR3 loop is CASSSSVFNEQFF. CDR3 bases: TGTGCCAGCAGTTCTAGCGTATTCAATGAGCAGTTCTTC.

This clone has only one observation. This chain uses TRBV7-9 with TRBJ1-2; D remains unclear. With 6 bases removed from V and 5 bases from J, the gap between germline ends came to 7 bases. The CDR3 spans 11 residues. Germline loops: CDR1 SEHNR, CDR2 FQNEAQ (reference sequence). The CDR3 protein is CASSTEYGYTF. The CDR3 DNA reads as TGTGCCAGCAGTACAGAGTATGGCTACACCTTC.

The CDR3 is CASSLNRYSNQPQHF. CDR3 coding DNA: TGTGCCAGCAGTTTAAACAGGTATAGCAATCAGCCCCAGCATTTT. The chain recombines TRBV28 with TRBJ1-5; possibly TRBD1 for D (5 bases). Looked up from germline, CDR1 is MDHEN and CDR2 is SYDVKM. Deletions cut 2 bases from V and 0 bases from J, with 8 bases between. CDR3 length equals 15 residues.

The chain links TRBV6-1 to TRBJ1-1; 7 bases line up with TRBD1. Germline trimming cut 2 bases from V and 1 base from J; bases unmatched to any gene: 1. Germline CDR1 MNHNS, CDR2 SASEGT. The CDR3 length is 14 residues. CDR3 nucleotide sequence: TGTGCCAGCAGTGAATGGGACAGGAACACTGAAGCTTTCTTT. Protein product: CASSEWDRNTEAFF.

The rearrangement uses TRBV21-1 and TRBJ1-1; the table's D call of TRBD1 was not tested on the DNA. TRBV21-1 represents a pseudogene. The CDR3 length is 14 residues. The CDR3, as DNA: TGTGCCAGCAGCCGATACAGGGAGAACACTGAAGCTTTCTTT. Translated, it gives CASSRYRENTEAFF.

The rearrangement uses TRBV7-8 and TRBJ2-2; 7 bases are a match to TRBD2. This CDR3 has 15 amino acids. With V trimmed by 4 bases and J by 4 bases, 6 bases remained unmatched. Germline V gives CDR1 SGHVS, CDR2 FQNEAQ. CDR3 coding DNA: TGTGCCAGCAGCTGGGGGAGGGGCGGCACCGGGGAGCTGTTTTTT. Translated: CASSWGRGGTGELFF.

The chain links TRBV2 to TRBJ1-5, with a possible D match to TRBD1 (6 bases). CDR3 length: 16 amino acids. CDR1 is SNHLY, CDR2 FYNNEI, per germline. With 0 bases removed from V and 8 bases from J, the gap between germline ends came to 17 bases. The CDR3 sequence is CASSEAYGGRSEPQHF. As DNA, the CDR3 is TGTGCCAGCAGTGAAGCTTATGGGGGCCGGTCCGAGCCCCAGCATTTT.

V is TRBV7-9 and J is TRBJ2-7; D is uncertain. V lost 6 bases, J lost 4 bases, and 13 bases lay in between. Per germline, CDR1 SEHNR and CDR2 FQNEAQ (reference sequence). CDR3 length: 13 amino acids. The CDR3 DNA reads TGTGCCAGCAGAAAGGAGACGGTATACGAGCAGTACTTC. This translates into CASRKETVYEQYF.

This chain links TRBV5-1 with TRBJ1-5, with 7 bases fitting TRBD1. The length of the CDR3 is 14 residues. V shed 2 bases, J shed 5 bases, and the junction held 4 bases outside the gene matches. Per the germline V gene, CDR1 is SGHRS and CDR2 is YFSETQ. CDR3 protein: CASSLEGADQPQHF. CDR3 nucleotide sequence: TGCGCCAGCAGCTTAGAGGGGGCCGATCAGCCCCAGCATTTT.

This clone was counted once. V is TRBV5-1 and J is TRBJ2-7; 12 bases fit TRBD1. The V segment lost 3 bases and the J segment 7 bases; nucleotides outside the gene matches: 11. The CDR3 is made up of 16 amino acids. Germline assignment: CDR1 SGHRS and CDR2 YFSETQ. Written as DNA, the CDR3 is TGCGCCAGCAGCTCGACCGGGACAGGGGGCGAGGGAGAGCAGTACTTC. Its translation: CASSSTGTGGEGEQYF.

This clone was seen a handful of times. The gene calls are TRBV6-5 and TRBJ2-1; D is perhaps TRBD1 (6 bases). The germline V and J ends were trimmed by 5 bases and 9 bases, with 17 bases remaining between them. CDR1 is MNHEY and CDR2 is SVGAGI in the germline V gene. This CDR3 is built from 14 residues. The CDR3 sequence is CASSPTYRASEQFF. As DNA, the CDR3 is TGTGCCAGCAGTCCAACGTACAGGGCCAGTGAGCAGTTCTTC.

J is TRBJ1-2 and V is TRBV5-1; TRBD1 is a possible D gene (6 bases). V lost 4 bases and J lost 1, with 11 bases in between. The CDR3 has 14 residues. Germline V gives CDR1 SGHRS, CDR2 YFSETQ. The CDR3 coding sequence is TGCGCCAGCAGCCCGGACAGACTTAACTATGGCTACACCTTC. It translates to CASSPDRLNYGYTF.

V usage is TRBV5-3 and J usage is TRBJ1-5; D call uncertain. TRBV5-3 is an ORF for which the function is uncertain. V lost 1 base and J 4 bases, leaving 12 bases between the germline ends. The CDR3 runs to 15 residues. The CDR3 is CARSLPPHLNQPQHF. CDR3 in DNA: TGTGCCAGAAGCTTGCCCCCACACCTGAATCAGCCCCAGCATTTT.

As for this clone: The junction and the germline gene differ at one end; a read error may be behind it. The chain uses TRBV12-3 or TRBV12-4 and TRBJ2-1; 10 positions agree with TRBD2. The CDR3 spans 11 residues. The CDR3 region has the DNA TGTGCCAGCAGTTTAACTAGCGGGACGATCTTC. Translation: CASSLTSGTIF.